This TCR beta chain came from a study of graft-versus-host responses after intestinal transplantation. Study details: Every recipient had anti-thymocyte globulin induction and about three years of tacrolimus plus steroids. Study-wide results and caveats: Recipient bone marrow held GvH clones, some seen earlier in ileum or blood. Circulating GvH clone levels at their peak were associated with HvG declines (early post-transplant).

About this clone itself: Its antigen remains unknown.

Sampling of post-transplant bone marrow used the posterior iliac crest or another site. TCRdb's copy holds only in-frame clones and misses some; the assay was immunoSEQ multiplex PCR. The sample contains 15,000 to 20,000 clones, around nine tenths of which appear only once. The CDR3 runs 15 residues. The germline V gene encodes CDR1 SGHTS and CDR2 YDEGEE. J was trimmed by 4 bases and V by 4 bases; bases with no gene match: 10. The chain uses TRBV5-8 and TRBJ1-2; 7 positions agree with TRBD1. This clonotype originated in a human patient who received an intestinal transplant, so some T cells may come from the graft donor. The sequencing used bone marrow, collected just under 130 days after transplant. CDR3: CASSPPLGDSYGYTF. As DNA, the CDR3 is TGTGCCAGCAGCCCACCCCTGGGGGACAGCTATGGCTACACCTTC.